This T cell receptor beta chain was captured by sequencing in a study of regulatory T cells in long-lasting Graves disease. According to the study, TCR beta libraries were built with iRepertoire HTBI primers and CDR3-region Arm-PCR. TCRdb re-derived calls from the multiplex PCR reads in MiXCR, one entry per CDR3 protein. The repertoire holds under 800,000 distinct CDR3 sequences, with approximately 15% as singletons. The CDR3 has 14 amino acids. The V end was cut by 5 bases, the J end by 2 bases, with 14 bases between. The germline gives CDR1 SQVTM, CDR2 ANQGSEA. Time point reported: newly diagnosed GD, antithyroid drugs for less than 3 months. PBMC-derived RNA was used for the TCR library. These data were likewise used in another study, on T cells in Graves' hyperthyroidism and ophthalmopathy.

This specimen was peripheral blood mononuclear cells (PBMCs), taken at new diagnosis, from a patient treated with antithyroid drugs. This clonotype was sampled from a woman aged 25-40 years with Graves disease. The rearrangement links TRBV29-1 to TRBJ2-3; D call uncertain. CDR3 DNA sequence: TGCAGCGTTTTTCCGAACCAGCTCACAGATACGCAGTATTTT. This translates into CSVFPNQLTDTQYF.